The 32 T cell receptor beta chains presented below share a single source sample, sequenced in a study of blood T cells in healthy people across ages. Alongside a J-beta primer mix, a sample-barcoded 5' primer served in a second PCR lasting about 7 to 12 cycles. From the 5' RACE reads, TCRdb called clonotypes with MiXCR, one entry per CDR3 protein. The data hold roughly 2 million distinct CDR3 sequences, with just under 50% observed a single time. Sequencing was performed on blood. The receptors come from a woman aged 40 to 50 in good health.

The chain uses TRBV20-1 and TRBJ2-1; TRBD1 is a possible D gene (5 bases). The J call is in doubt because the DNA end fits TRBJ2-7 better. Germline values: CDR1 DFQATT, CDR2 SNEGSKA (reference sequence). The CDR3 consists of 16 residues. The CDR3, as DNA: TGCAGTGCAACGCAACAGGCCCGTAGGGGATACAATGAGCAGTACTTC. Amino acids: CSATQQARRGYNEQYF.

This clonotype appeared a few times. At one end the junction does not follow the germline gene, possibly because of a read error. The V gene is TRBV7-2, the J gene TRBJ2-7, with TRBD2 as a possible D gene (6 bases). Germline values: CDR1 SGHTA, CDR2 FQGNSA. This CDR3 spans 14 amino acids. CDR3 sequence (DNA): TGTGCCAGCAGCTTCGGGGGAGGCTCCTACGATCAGTACTTC. This encodes CASSFGGGSYDQYF.

The chain links TRBV5-6 to TRBJ1-1; D is possibly TRBD1 (5 bases). The CDR3 loop spans 14 amino acids. Germline V gene lookup returns CDR1 SGHDT and CDR2 YYEEEE. Deletions cut 9 bases from V and 0 bases from J, with 15 bases between. Here the CDR3 DNA reads TGTGCCACCCGGGGCGGGCCACTGAACACTGAAGCTTTCTTT. As protein: CATRGGPLNTEAFF.

CDR3: CASSQDVNSRIRYF. The CDR3 DNA sequence: TGCGCCAGCAGCCAAGATGTTAACAGCCGGATCAGGTACTTC. This chain links TRBV4-3 with TRBJ2-5, with D uncertain. Trimming cost V 0 bases and J 13 bases, with 18 bases left between them. Germline assignment: CDR1 LGHNA and CDR2 YSLEER. The CDR3 totals 14 residues.

In DNA form, the CDR3 reads TGTGCCAGCGGAAAGGACAGGGAGGGTTTTGGCTACACCTTC. It translates to CASGKDREGFGYTF. The chain joins TRBV7-2 to TRBJ1-2, with 8 bases fitting TRBD1. CDR3 length equals 14 residues. The V segment lost 8 bases and the J segment 7 bases; nucleotides outside the gene matches: 12. Germline values: CDR1 SGHTA, CDR2 FQGNSA.

The gene calls are TRBV24-1 and TRBJ1-5, with 10 positions matching TRBD1. There are 13 residues in the CDR3. Germline CDR1 KGHDR, CDR2 SFDVKD. V lost 5 bases and J lost 6; bases outside the gene matches: 0. The DNA of the CDR3 is TGTGCCACCAGTGGGACAGGGGGTCAGCCCCAGCATTTT. This codes for CATSGTGGQPQHF.

The chain joins TRBV12-3 or TRBV12-4 to TRBJ2-2; D ambiguous. The V gene lost 6 bases and the J gene lost 6 bases, with 8 bases spanning the gap. The CDR3 is 12 amino acids. The CDR3 coding sequence is TGTGCCAGCAGGGTCTCAGCCGGGGAGCTGTTTTTT. Its protein product is CASRVSAGELFF.

V and J are TRBV6-1 and TRBJ2-7, with a weak D call TRBD2 (5 bases). The better agreement between TRBJ2-5 and the DNA end casts doubt on the J call. The CDR3 spans 13 residues. Germline CDR1 reads MNHNS; CDR2 reads SASEGT. CDR3 in amino acids: CASLGSRGETQYF. The CDR3 DNA reads TGTGCCAGTCTAGGGAGTCGAGGGGAGACCCAGTACTTC.

A few counts support this clonotype. The chain carries TRBV6-1 and TRBJ2-7; 7 bases agree with TRBD1. Germline V gene sequence: CDR1 MNHNS, CDR2 SASEGT. With V trimmed by 0 bases and J by 0 bases, 5 bases remained unmatched. The CDR3 sequence is 16 residues long. The CDR3, as DNA: TGTGCCAGCAGTGAAGCCGACAGGGTGAGCTCCTACGAGCAGTACTTC. Encoded protein: CASSEADRVSSYEQYF.

This clonotype was observed a handful of times. The chain combines TRBV7-2 with TRBJ1-2; a weak D match, TRBD1 (6 bases). CDR3 length equals 13 residues. Germline V gives CDR1 SGHTA, CDR2 FQGNSA. V lost 5 bases, J lost 6 bases, and 13 bases lay in between. The chain's CDR3 is CASSLDSFNGYTF. CDR3 in DNA: TGTGCCAGCAGCCTGGACAGCTTTAATGGCTACACCTTC. The complete variable domain, with remaining parts taken from reference TRBV7-2 and TRBJ1-2, reads GAGVSQSPSNKVTEKGKDVELRCDPISGHTALYWYRQSLGQGLEFLIYFQGNSAPDKSGLPSDRFSAERTGGSVSTLTIQRTQQEDSAVYLCASSLDSFNGYTFGSGTRLTVV.

The chain combines TRBV7-2 with TRBJ2-1, with 10 bases matching TRBD2. This CDR3 has 16 residues. V lost 1 base, J lost 8 bases, and 8 bases stayed unmatched. Germline values: CDR1 SGHTA, CDR2 FQGNSA. CDR3 in DNA: TGTGCCAGCAGCTTAGTCCCTAGCGGGGGTATGGATGAGCAGTTCTTC. It translates to CASSLVPSGGMDEQFF. The full variable domain, with the rest looked up from reference TRBV7-2 and TRBJ2-1, is GAGVSQSPSNKVTEKGKDVELRCDPISGHTALYWYRQSLGQGLEFLIYFQGNSAPDKSGLPSDRFSAERTGGSVSTLTIQRTQQEDSAVYLCASSLVPSGGMDEQFFGPGTRLTVL.

The rearrangement uses TRBV6-5 and TRBJ1-5; D is ambiguous. Germline V gene lookup returns CDR1 MNHEY and CDR2 SVGAGI. V was pared by 4 bases and J by 5 bases, with 9 bases between. The CDR3 runs to 13 residues. CDR3 in DNA: TGTGCCAGCAGTTGCTCTCCGGATCAGCCCCAGCATTTT. It yields the protein CASSCSPDQPQHF.

J is TRBJ2-3 and V is TRBV11-1; D not resolved. This CDR3 contains 15 residues. V lost 3 bases, J lost 2 bases, and 12 bases lay in between. Per the germline V gene, CDR1 is SGHAT and CDR2 is FQDESV (reference sequence). CDR3 region: CASSFRRANTDTQYF. CDR3 coding DNA: TGTGCCAGCAGCTTTCGTAGGGCTAACACAGATACGCAGTATTTT.

The chain links TRBV12-3 or TRBV12-4 to TRBJ2-1, with D possibly TRBD1 on 6 matching bases. Trimming pared 7 bases from V and 8 bases from J, leaving 15 bases between. This CDR3 is built from 13 residues. CDR3 DNA sequence: TGTGCCAGCATGGGGGCCGCGTTTGATGAGCAGTTCTTC. Its protein is CASMGAAFDEQFF.

This clonotype has more than one count but fewer than ten. The V gene is TRBV3-1, the J gene TRBJ2-5; D might be TRBD1 (5 bases). V lost 1 base and J 11 bases, leaving 20 bases between the germline ends. The CDR3 runs to 15 residues. Germline-derived CDR1 and CDR2 are LGHDT and YNNKEL (reference sequence). For the CDR3, the DNA is TGTGCCAGCAGCCAAGGTATACAGGCCGTGGGTGAGCAGTACTTC. Protein sequence: CASSQGIQAVGEQYF.

This sequence joins TRBV7-2 and TRBJ2-3; D uncertain. The CDR3 is 15 amino acids. V was trimmed by 5 bases and J by 2 bases, leaving 14 bases between them. The germline V gene has CDR1 SGHTA and CDR2 FQGNSA. The CDR3 loop reads CASSPWRTNTDTQYF. The CDR3 nucleotides are TGTGCCAGCAGCCCATGGCGAACTAACACAGATACGCAGTATTTT.

J is TRBJ1-4 and V is TRBV15, with no clear D. Germline lookup yields CDR1 LNHNV and CDR2 YYDKDF (reference sequence). The CDR3 is 16 amino acids. The V end was cut by 8 bases, the J end by 3 bases, with 19 bases between. The CDR3 DNA reads TGTGCCACCGCCCCTCCGCGAACAGAACCTAATGAAAAACTGTTTTTT. Translated: CATAPPRTEPNEKLFF.

Here the CDR3 reads CASSHPASETGADTQYF. The CDR3 DNA is TGTGCCAGCAGCCATCCAGCCAGCGAGACTGGAGCAGATACGCAGTATTTT. The V gene is TRBV4-2, the J gene TRBJ2-3, with D hard to call. This CDR3 spans 17 amino acids. V was cut by 3 bases and J by 4 bases, with 20 bases left in between. The germline V gene has CDR1 LGHNA and CDR2 YNFKEQ.

The chain carries TRBV11-2 and TRBJ2-1; TRBD2 matches at 8 bases. The CDR3 sequence is 13 residues long. The germline CDR1 and CDR2 sequences are SGHAT and FQNNGV. V dropped 8 bases and J dropped 6; count of bases not matched to a gene: 6. The CDR3 bases are TGTGCCAGCGCAGCGGGGGCCCCCAATGAGCAGTTCTTC. Translation: CASAAGAPNEQFF.

The V call is TRBV6-5, the J call TRBJ2-6; 7 positions agree with TRBD2. This CDR3 has 15 residues. V was pared by 8 bases and J by 2 bases, with 6 bases of the junction left unmatched. The V gene's germline CDR1 is MNHEY and CDR2 SVGAGI. CDR3 nucleotide sequence: TGTGCCAGCCGCCTTACTAGCGCTGGGGCCAACGTCCTGACTTTC. It codes for CASRLTSAGANVLTF.

The gene calls are TRBV20-1 and TRBJ1-5; 7 bases are a match to TRBD1. With V trimmed by 5 bases and J by 0 bases, 7 bases remained unmatched. CDR1 and CDR2 (germline): DFQATT, SNEGSKA (reference sequence). The CDR3 extends over 15 amino acids. CDR3 sequence: CSALQTGSSNQPQHF. The DNA of the CDR3 is TGCAGTGCTCTCCAGACAGGGAGTAGCAATCAGCCCCAGCATTTT.

The genes are TRBV5-1 and TRBJ1-5, with 7 bases lining up with TRBD1. Trimming at V came to 2 bases and at J to 2 bases, leaving 10 bases not matched to a gene. The CDR3 consists of 17 residues. Germline lookup yields CDR1 SGHRS and CDR2 YFSETQ. DNA of the CDR3: TGCGCCAGCAGCTTCCCTGACAGGGAAGAGGGCAATCAGCCCCAGCATTTT. Encoded protein: CASSFPDREEGNQPQHF.

The J gene is TRBJ1-5, the V gene TRBV20-1; D ambiguous. Germline CDR1 reads DFQATT; CDR2 reads SNEGSKA (reference sequence). V lost 2 bases and J 1 base, leaving 12 bases between the germline ends. The CDR3 runs to 15 residues. CDR3 residues: CSARTPGDSNQPQHF. The CDR3 DNA sequence: TGCAGTGCTAGAACCCCGGGCGACAGCAATCAGCCCCAGCATTTT.

This clonotype was recorded a few times. The genes are TRBV27 and TRBJ1-5; a possible D gene is TRBD1 (5 bases). Between the trimmed V and J ends, which lost 5 bases and 4 bases, there was a span of 12 bases. The CDR3 contains 14 residues. Germline V gives CDR1 MNHEY, CDR2 SMNVEV (reference sequence). CDR3 sequence (DNA): TGTGCCAGCAGTATGGGGGGGGGAAATCAGCCCCAGCATTTT. It translates to CASSMGGGNQPQHF.

The J gene is TRBJ2-7, the V gene TRBV2; D ambiguous. CDR3 length: 13 residues. The V and J ends lost 4 bases and 4 bases respectively, with 11 bases between them. Germline values: CDR1 SNHLY, CDR2 FYNNEI. Written as DNA, the CDR3 is TGTGCCAGCAGTGGGGGTGCAATATACGAGCAGTACTTC. It specifies CASSGGAIYEQYF.

This clonotype was seen a handful of times. The genes are TRBV5-4 and TRBJ1-6, with a tentative D call TRBD1 (5 bases). The CDR3 is 17 residues long. In germline, CDR1 is SGHNT, CDR2 YYREEE (reference sequence). Trimming removed 2 bases from V and 0 bases from J, with 12 bases in between. The CDR3 is CASSFGGSGSYNSPLHF. Here the CDR3 DNA reads TGTGCCAGCAGCTTCGGGGGATCCGGCTCCTATAATTCACCCCTCCACTTT.

V and J are TRBV27 and TRBJ2-7; D gene ambiguous. Trimming took off 5 bases at V and 4 bases at J, with 15 bases between the two ends. The germline gives CDR1 MNHEY, CDR2 SMNVEV (reference sequence). The CDR3 contains 14 residues. CDR3 protein: CASSPSGRKYEQYF. In DNA, the CDR3 is TGTGCCAGCAGTCCTTCTGGACGGAAATACGAGCAGTACTTC.

The chain is built from TRBV19 and TRBJ2-4, with a possible D match to TRBD2 (5 bases). V was pared by 7 bases and J by 0 bases, with 25 bases between. The CDR3 contains 19 residues. The V gene's germline CDR1 is LNHDA and CDR2 SQIVND (reference sequence). CDR3: CASTGNPTSPGLAKNIQYF. The CDR3 nucleotides read TGTGCCAGTACGGGGAATCCTACCTCACCCGGACTAGCCAAAAACATTCAGTACTTC.

The chain carries TRBV6-6 and TRBJ2-3; weak D call: TRBD1 (5 bases). Between the trimmed V and J ends, which lost 0 bases and 4 bases, there was a span of 14 bases. The CDR3 totals 16 residues. Looked up from germline, CDR1 is MNHNY and CDR2 is SVGAGI (reference sequence). The CDR3 sequence is CASSYSSLQGADTQYF. CDR3 in DNA: TGTGCCAGCAGTTACTCCAGCCTCCAGGGCGCAGATACGCAGTATTTT.

This sequence joins TRBV28 and TRBJ2-1, with TRBD2 identical over 10 bases. This CDR3 has 19 amino acids. Germline CDR1 is MDHEN and CDR2 is SYDVKM. The junction had 14 bases not matched to a gene; V was cut back by 6 bases and J by 0 bases. In nucleotides, the CDR3 is TGTGCCAGCAGCTCAGTACCGGGACTAGCGCGGAGCTCCTACAATGAGCAGTTCTTC. Its translation is CASSSVPGLARSSYNEQFF.

The chain carries TRBV20-1 and TRBJ1-6; D call uncertain. CDR3 length: 14 residues. Looked up from germline, CDR1 is DFQATT and CDR2 is SNEGSKA (reference sequence). V was cut by 6 bases and J by 7 bases, with 16 bases left in between. CDR3 region: CSAWMWQPNSPLHF. For the CDR3, the DNA is TGCAGTGCGTGGATGTGGCAGCCCAATTCACCCCTCCACTTT.

The CDR3: CASQQGANGETQYF. The CDR3 region has the DNA TGTGCCAGCCAACAGGGGGCGAACGGAGAGACCCAGTACTTC. The V and J genes are TRBV5-4 and TRBJ2-7, with 9 positions matching TRBD1. The end of the DNA aligns better with TRBJ2-5, so the J call may be wrong. Germline lookup yields CDR1 SGHNT and CDR2 YYREEE (reference sequence). There are 14 residues in the CDR3.